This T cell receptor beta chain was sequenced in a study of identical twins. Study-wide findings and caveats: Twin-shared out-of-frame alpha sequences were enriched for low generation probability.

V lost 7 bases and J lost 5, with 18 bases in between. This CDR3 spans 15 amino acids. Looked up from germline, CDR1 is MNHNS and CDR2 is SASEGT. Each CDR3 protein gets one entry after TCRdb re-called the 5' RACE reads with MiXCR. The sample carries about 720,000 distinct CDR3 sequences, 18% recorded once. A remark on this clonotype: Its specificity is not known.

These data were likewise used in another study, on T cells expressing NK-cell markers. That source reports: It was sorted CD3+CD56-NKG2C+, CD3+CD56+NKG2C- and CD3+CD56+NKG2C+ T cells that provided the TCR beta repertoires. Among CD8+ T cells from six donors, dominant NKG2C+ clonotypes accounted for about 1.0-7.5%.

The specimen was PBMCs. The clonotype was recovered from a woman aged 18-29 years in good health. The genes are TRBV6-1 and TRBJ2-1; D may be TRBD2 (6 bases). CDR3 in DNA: TGTGCCAGCACTCGAGCTTTGGGCGGGGACAATGAGCAGTTCTTC. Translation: CASTRALGGDNEQFF.